The source of this T cell receptor beta chain is a study of early T cells in non-severe SARS-CoV-2 infection. Study results and limitations: Private and CD4 specificities were missed by VDJdb matching, skewed to anti-spike CD8.

The CDR3 has 13 amino acids. Deletions cut 2 bases from V and 2 bases from J, with 7 bases between. As concerns this clonotype: No antigen is known for it.

TCRdb independently ran MiXCR on the 5' RACE reads; one entry per CDR3 protein. The sample lists 68,000 or so distinct CDR3 sequences, approximately 10% occurring once. This chain connects TRBV12-3 or TRBV12-4 to TRBJ2-7; D tentatively fits TRBD1 or TRBD2 (5 bases each). The sample taken for sequencing was whole blood. The receptor was isolated from an adult who was a healthcare worker with PCR-confirmed SARS-CoV-2 infection or an uninfected control (not recorded which). CDR3 nucleotide sequence: TGTGCCAGCAGTTTATGGGACCCCTACGAGCAGTACTTC. This translates into CASSLWDPYEQYF.